A selection of T cell receptor beta chains follows, all from one sample in a study of beta chain features in type 1 diabetes. Only in-frame clones appear in the TCRdb table, and some are missing; sequencing was by immunoSEQ multiplex PCR. The data contain around 320,000 clones, 14% of them singletons. Material: central memory CD4+ T cells from blood. Source of these receptors: a man between 25 and 39 years old in good health. CDR3s include the opening cysteine and the closing phenylalanine or tryptophan. A D gene is named only where the DNA matches it firmly. Some rows mark clone size as missing; the rest say once, few, many or name a class of expanded clone.

>-|few|TRBV14|TRBJ2-7
CASSRSYEQYF
TGTGCCAGCAGCCGGTCTTACGAGCAGTACTTC
>-|-|TRBV15|TRBJ1-2
CATSRDRREITNGYTF
TGTGCCACCAGCAGAGATAGGAGAGAAATTACGAATGGCTACACCTTC
>-|few|TRBV6-6|TRBJ1-2
CASSRTLNYGYTF
TGTGCCAGCAGCCGAACACTTAACTATGGCTACACCTTC
>-|-|TRBV7-2|TRBJ2-1
CASSLSRDAGYNEQFF
TGTGCCAGCAGCTTGAGCCGGGATGCGGGCTACAATGAGCAGTTCTTC
>-|few|TRBV19|TRBJ2-5
CASSPKGDRGETQYF
TGTGCCAGTAGTCCGAAAGGAGATCGGGGAGAGACCCAGTACTTC
>TRBD2|many|TRBV9|TRBJ2-3
CASSSRLAGGSDTQYF
TGTGCCAGCAGCTCCAGACTAGCGGGGGGTTCAGATACGCAGTATTTT
>-|few|TRBV4-1|TRBJ2-5
CASSHTGPRVFETQYF
TGCGCCAGCAGCCACACCGGGCCTAGGGTATTTGAGACCCAGTACTTC
>TRBD1|-|TRBV5-1|TRBJ1-2
CASSSGTGGMSGGYTF
TGCGCCAGCAGCTCCGGGACAGGGGGCATGAGTGGAGGCTACACCTTC
>-|many|TRBV19|TRBJ2-6
CASSPHTARSGANVLTF
TGTGCCAGTAGTCCGCATACCGCAAGATCTGGGGCCAACGTCCTGACTTTC
>-|-|TRBV7-8|TRBJ2-3
CASSPPTDTQYF
TGTGCCAGCAGCCCACCTACAGATACGCAGTATTTT
>-|-|TRBV21-1|TRBJ2-5
CASSSGGWETQYF
TGTGCCAGCAGCAGTGGGGGTTGGGAGACCCAGTACTTC
>-|few|TRBV7-2|TRBJ1-2
CASSLDKYGYTF
TGTGCCAGCAGCTTAGATAAGTATGGCTACACCTTC
>-|many|TRBV6-5|TRBJ2-7
CASSYTYSYEQYF
TGTGCCAGCAGTTATACATACTCCTACGAGCAGTACTTC
>-|-|TRBV29-1|TRBJ2-1
CSGGHDEQFF
TGCAGCGGCGGACACGATGAGCAGTTCTTC
>-|few|TRBV15|TRBJ1-1
CATSRARAPEAFF
TGTGCCACCAGCAGAGCCCGGGCCCCTGAAGCTTTCTTT
>TRBD2|-|TRBV4-3|TRBJ2-7
CASSQDYASGEDFSYEQYF
TGCGCCAGCAGCCAAGATTATGCTAGCGGGGAGGATTTCTCCTACGAGCAGTACTTC
>TRBD1|few|TRBV11-2|TRBJ2-5
CASSYSGQTFQETQYF
TGTGCCAGCAGCTACTCGGGACAGACGTTCCAAGAGACCCAGTACTTC
>-|few|TRBV5-4|TRBJ2-5
CASSTGSGETQYF
TGTGCCAGCAGTACAGGGTCCGGTGAGACCCAGTACTTC
>TRBD1|once|TRBV5-6|TRBJ1-1
CASSPQGGGMNTEAFF
TGTGCCAGCAGCCCCCAAGGGGGCGGGATGAACACTGAAGCTTTCTTT
>-|few|TRBV18|TRBJ1-1
CASSPPGSEAFF
TGTGCCAGCTCACCACCCGGGTCTGAAGCTTTCTTT
>-|-|TRBV7-8|TRBJ2-5
CASSTRGGKETQYF
TGTGCCAGCAGCACGAGGGGGGGGAAAGAGACCCAGTACTTC
>-|-|TRBV4-3|TRBJ1-5
CASSLDGSPNQPQHF
TGCGCCAGCAGCTTGGACGGGTCCCCAAATCAGCCCCAGCATTTT
>-|few|TRBV10-3|TRBJ2-3
CAISARGPPTDTQYF
TGTGCCATCAGTGCGAGGGGCCCTCCCACAGATACGCAGTATTTT
>-|-|TRBV4-2|TRBJ1-2
CASSQDRGVYGYTF
TGTGCCAGCAGCCAAGACAGGGGAGTCTATGGCTACACCTTC
>-|-|TRBV5-4|TRBJ2-1
CASSLKVGRAPNEQFF
TGTGCCAGCAGCTTGAAGGTGGGGAGAGCCCCCAATGAGCAGTTCTTC
>-|few|TRBV20-1|TRBJ2-7
CSAISGEQYF
TGCAGTGCCATTTCTGGCGAGCAGTACTTC
>-|-|TRBV14|TRBJ2-5
CASSQGSLQETQYF
TGTGCCAGCAGCCAAGGAAGCCTCCAAGAGACCCAGTACTTC
>-|-|TRBV9|TRBJ1-3
CASSVDAQTASGNTIYF
TGTGCCAGCAGCGTAGACGCACAGACAGCCTCTGGAAACACCATATATTTT
>-|-|TRBV4-1|TRBJ2-7
CASSQDPTSFYEQYF
TGCGCCAGCAGCCAAGATCCAACTAGTTTCTACGAGCAGTACTTC
>-|-|TRBV7-9|TRBJ1-5
CASTKDGGHQPQHF
TGTGCCAGCACTAAAGACGGGGGCCATCAGCCCCAGCATTTT
>-|few|TRBV11-2|TRBJ2-5
CASSSPTGFQETQYF
TGTGCCAGCAGCTCCCCGACAGGTTTTCAAGAGACCCAGTACTTC
>-|-|TRBV6-1|TRBJ1-5
CASSGRGNQPQHF
TGTGCCAGCAGTGGACGAGGCAATCAGCCCCAGCATTTT
>-|-|TRBV7-9|TRBJ1-1
CASSAREGGTEAFF
TGTGCCAGCAGCGCTAGGGAGGGTGGGACTGAAGCTTTCTTT
>TRBD1|few|TRBV7-9|TRBJ2-4
CASSDRGLTAKNIQYF
TGTGCCAGCTCCGACAGGGGATTAACAGCCAAAAACATTCAGTACTTC
>-|-|TRBV7-2|TRBJ2-3
CASNPEADTQYF
TGTGCCAGCAACCCTGAGGCAGATACGCAGTATTTT
>-|many|TRBV7-9|TRBJ1-5
CASSPTGLYSNQPQHF
TGTGCCAGCAGCCCCACGGGGTTGTATAGCAATCAGCCCCAGCATTTT
>TRBD2|-|TRBV7-3|TRBJ2-3
CASSPGTSTSLDTQYF
TGTGCCAGCAGTCCCGGGACTAGTACCAGTTTAGATACGCAGTATTTT
>-|-|TRBV12-5|TRBJ1-5
CASGLTGLSQPQHF
TGTGCTAGTGGTTTGACAGGTTTGAGCCAGCCCCAGCATTTT
>TRBD2|few|TRBV7-2|TRBJ2-3
CASSLAGFGTDTQYF
TGTGCCAGCAGCCTAGCGGGGTTTGGCACAGATACGCAGTATTTT
>TRBD1|few|TRBV7-9|TRBJ1-5
CASTQGGAYNQPQHF
TGTGCCAGCACCCAGGGGGGGGCTTACAATCAGCCCCAGCATTTT
>TRBD1|many|TRBV29-1|TRBJ2-2
CSVEIGTVNTGELFF
TGCAGCGTTGAAATAGGGACAGTGAACACCGGGGAGCTGTTTTTT
>-|few|TRBV4-3|TRBJ1-4
CASSQEASGSQLFF
TGCGCCAGCAGCCAAGAGGCCTCGGGCAGTCAACTGTTTTTT
>-|-|TRBV10-2|TRBJ1-2
CASSERRYGYTF
TGCGCCAGCAGTGAAAGGAGGTATGGCTACACCTTC
>-|few|TRBV11-2|TRBJ1-2
CASSFRGGYTF
TGTGCCAGCAGCTTTAGGGGAGGCTACACCTTC
>TRBD2|many|TRBV2|TRBJ2-3
CASSPGLAATDTQYF
TGTGCCAGCAGTCCGGGACTAGCGGCCACAGATACGCAGTATTTT
>-|few|TRBV7-9|TRBJ2-3
CASSFGPPPDTQYF
TGTGCCAGCAGCTTCGGACCCCCGCCAGATACGCAGTATTTT
>TRBD2|few|TRBV5-5|TRBJ2-1
CASSFREGSWNEQFF
TGTGCCAGCAGCTTTCGGGAGGGGTCGTGGAATGAGCAGTTCTTC
>TRBD2|many|TRBV9|TRBJ2-5
CASSAGTTKETQYF
TGTGCCAGCAGCGCAGGGACTACGAAAGAGACCCAGTACTTC
>TRBD2|few|TRBV4-2|TRBJ2-2
CASSHGLAGVRTGELFF
TGTGCCAGCAGCCACGGACTAGCGGGAGTTCGGACCGGGGAGCTGTTTTTT
>-|-|TRBV7-4|TRBJ2-3
CASSSSTGVGYTQYF
TGTGCCAGCAGCTCCTCAACGGGAGTTGGATATACGCAGTATTTT
>-|-|TRBV7-9|TRBJ2-5
CASSLSRETQYF
TGTGCCAGCAGCTTAAGCAGAGAGACCCAGTACTTC
>-|few|TRBV4-3|TRBJ2-3
CASSQEGQRLLYF
TGCGCCAGCAGCCAAGAAGGGCAACGACTTTTGTATTTT
>TRBD1|few|TRBV10-1|TRBJ2-1
CASSDVGQGANEQFF
TGCGCCAGCAGTGATGTCGGACAGGGGGCTAATGAGCAGTTCTTC
>-|-|TRBV20-1|TRBJ2-5
CSASDQETQYF
TGCAGTGCTTCGGACCAAGAGACCCAGTACTTC